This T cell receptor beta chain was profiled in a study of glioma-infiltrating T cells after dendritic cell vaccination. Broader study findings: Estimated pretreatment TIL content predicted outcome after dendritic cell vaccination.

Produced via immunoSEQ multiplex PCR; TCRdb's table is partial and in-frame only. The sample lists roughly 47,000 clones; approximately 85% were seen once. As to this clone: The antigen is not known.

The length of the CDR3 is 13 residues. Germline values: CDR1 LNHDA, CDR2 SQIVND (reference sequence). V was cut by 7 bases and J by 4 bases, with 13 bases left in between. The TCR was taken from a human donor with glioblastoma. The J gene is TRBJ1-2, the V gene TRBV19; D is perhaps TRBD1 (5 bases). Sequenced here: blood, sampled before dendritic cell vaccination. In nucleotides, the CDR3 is TGTGCCAGTAATCCAGGGAGGAGCTATGGCTACACCTTC. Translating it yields CASNPGRSYGYTF.